The 14 T cell receptor beta chains below all came from one sample that was sequenced in a study of blood T cell repertoires in COVID-19. The data were produced by immunoSEQ multiplex PCR, yet TCRdb's version contains in-frame clones alone and is incomplete. The table records about 210,000 clones, around nine tenths of them present only once. Sequences were obtained from peripheral blood. These TCRs come from a man between 40 and 49 years old with acute or convalescent COVID-19.

In its sample, this clone was seen once. CDR3 region: CASSLENRGLDTGELFF. CDR3 DNA sequence: TGCGCCAGCAGCTTGGAGAACAGGGGGCTGGACACCGGGGAGCTGTTTTTT. This chain joins TRBV5-1 and TRBJ2-2, with 9 bases matching TRBD1. CDR3 length: 17 amino acids. Losses at the gene ends were 0 bases for V and 3 bases for J; bases not matched to a gene: 6. From germline, CDR1 is SGHRS and CDR2 YFSETQ.

The rearrangement joins TRBV25-1 to TRBJ2-6; 8 positions agree with TRBD1. Germline V gives CDR1 MGHDK, CDR2 SYGVNS. CDR3 length: 16 amino acids. Trimming at V came to 7 bases and at J to 3 bases, leaving 8 bases not matched to a gene. In DNA, the CDR3 is TGTGCCAGCAATGGCAGGGGGCGTCGTGGGGCCAACGTCCTGACTTTC. It is translated as CASNGRGRRGANVLTF.

The J gene is TRBJ2-1, the V gene TRBV9, with D perhaps matching TRBD1 (6 bases). The germline V and J ends were trimmed by 0 bases and 0 bases, with 10 bases remaining between them. The V gene's germline CDR1 is SGDLS and CDR2 YYNGEE. The length of the CDR3 is 16 residues. The CDR3 is CASSVERGSSYNEQFF. In nucleotides, the CDR3 is TGTGCCAGCAGCGTAGAGAGGGGGAGCTCCTACAATGAGCAGTTCTTC.

The chain links TRBV15 to TRBJ2-7; 8 nucleotides match TRBD1. Losses at the gene ends were 3 bases for V and 5 bases for J; bases not matched to a gene: 12. The CDR3 has 16 amino acids. Germline V gene data show CDR1 as LNHNV and CDR2 as YYDKDF (reference sequence). Written as DNA, the CDR3 is TGTGCCACCAGCAGGGAAACAGGGGGAATGACGAACGAGCAGTACTTC. Amino acids: CATSRETGGMTNEQYF.

V and J are TRBV12-3 or TRBV12-4 and TRBJ2-7; D unresolved. This CDR3 spans 12 amino acids. Trimming stripped 5 bases from V and 4 bases from J, with 9 bases between. DNA for the CDR3: TGTGCCAGCAGTAATCAGCGTTACGAGCAGTACTTC. Its translation is CASSNQRYEQYF.

The CDR3 DNA sequence: TGCGCCAGCAGCCCTATAGCGGGAGACACCGGGGAGCTGTTTTTT. Amino acids: CASSPIAGDTGELFF. The chain carries TRBV5-1 and TRBJ2-2; 9 nucleotides align to TRBD2. The CDR3 sequence is 15 residues long. The germline gives CDR1 SGHRS, CDR2 YFSETQ. V was clipped by 4 bases and J by 3 bases; unmatched bases: 4.

This clone has only one observation. The V call is TRBV7-9, the J call TRBJ2-7, with 9 bases matching TRBD1. Germline CDR1 and CDR2: SEHNR and FQNEAQ (reference sequence). The CDR3 sequence is 16 residues long. Losses at the gene ends were 3 bases for V and 4 bases for J; bases not matched to a gene: 10. DNA of the CDR3: TGTGCCAGCAGCTTGACAGGGGGTTTAGCTGCATACGAGCAGTACTTC. Translated, it gives CASSLTGGLAAYEQYF.

The chain carries TRBV27 and TRBJ2-7; D is ambiguous. V dropped 2 bases and J dropped 5 bases, with 10 bases sitting between them. Per germline, CDR1 MNHEY and CDR2 SMNVEV (reference sequence). CDR3 length: 13 amino acids. The CDR3 is CASSLSRIHEQYF. CDR3 sequence (DNA): TGTGCCAGCAGTTTAAGCAGGATCCACGAGCAGTACTTC.

This clone was recorded a few times. This chain joins TRBV28 and TRBJ1-2; 9 positions agree with TRBD1. The trim removed 7 bases at V and 9 bases at J, leaving 12 bases unmatched. CDR3 length equals 14 residues. Per the germline V gene, CDR1 is MDHEN and CDR2 is SYDVKM. CDR3 nucleotide sequence: TGTGCCAGCATGGATACCGGGACAGGGAACAGCTACACCTTC. Translation gives CASMDTGTGNSYTF.

This sequence joins TRBV11-2 and TRBJ2-5; the match to TRBD2 covers 12 bases. Unmatched junction bases numbered 4, after V lost 3 bases and J lost 5 bases. The germline gives CDR1 SGHAT, CDR2 FQNNGV. This CDR3 spans 15 amino acids. The CDR3 is CASSFGLAGRETQYF. In DNA form, the CDR3 reads TGTGCCAGCAGCTTCGGACTAGCGGGGCGTGAGACCCAGTACTTC.

The chain carries TRBV19 and TRBJ1-5, with unresolved D. This CDR3 comprises 14 residues. Germline CDR1 and CDR2: LNHDA and SQIVND (reference sequence). Trimming pared 6 bases from V and 0 bases from J, leaving 9 bases between. The chain's CDR3 is CASRGEYSNQPQHF. CDR3 DNA: TGTGCCAGTAGGGGAGAGTATAGCAATCAGCCCCAGCATTTT. Full variable domain (remainder filled in from reference TRBV19 and TRBJ1-5): DGGITQSPKYLFRKEGQNVTLSCEQNLNHDAMYWYRQDPGQGLRLIYYSQIVNDFQKGDIAEGYSVSREKKESFPLTVTSAQKNPTAFYLCASRGEYSNQPQHFGDGTRLSIL.

The chain uses TRBV5-4 and TRBJ1-1; tentatively, D is TRBD1 (6 bases). CDR1 is SGHNT, CDR2 YYREEE, per germline (reference sequence). The CDR3 contains 14 residues. V lost 0 bases and J lost 1, with 7 bases in between. The CDR3 bases are TGTGCCAGCAGCTTGGGACAGGAGAACACTGAAGCTTTCTTT. Translation gives CASSLGQENTEAFF.

This chain connects TRBV7-2 to TRBJ1-5; D possibly corresponds to TRBD1 (6 bases). The CDR3 totals 14 residues. Germline CDR1 SGHTA, CDR2 FQGNSA. V dropped 5 bases and J dropped 5 bases, with 13 bases sitting between them. As DNA, the CDR3 is TGTGCCAGCAGCATAGGGGGGGGCCATCAGCCCCAGCATTTT. As protein: CASSIGGGHQPQHF.

This clone was seen only once. The genes are TRBV2 and TRBJ1-5, with 7 bases identical to TRBD1. The V gene's germline CDR1 is SNHLY and CDR2 FYNNEI. The CDR3 has 15 amino acids. J gave up 0 bases and V 4 bases, and 3 bases lay outside the gene matches. The CDR3 reads CASSGDSNSNQPQHF. The CDR3 region has the DNA TGTGCCAGCAGTGGGGACAGCAATAGCAATCAGCCCCAGCATTTT.